The source of this T cell receptor (beta chain) is a study of blood T cells in healthy people across ages. This CDR3 has 11 residues. Each donor supplied 7.5 to 10 milliliters of peripheral blood. Through a sample-barcoded 5' primer and a J-beta primer mix, a second PCR was run for about 7 to 12 cycles. TCRdb reprocessed the 5' RACE reads via MiXCR and lists one record per CDR3 protein. The sample contains around 1,800,000 distinct CDR3 sequences, about two fifths of which appear only once. This TCR derives from a human donor in good health. The chain is built from TRBV21-1 and TRBJ2-7. TRBV21-1 is listed as a pseudogene. Sequencing used blood. The CDR3 loop is CASNNTYEQYF. The CDR3 DNA reads TGTGCCAGCAACAATACCTACGAGCAGTACTTC.